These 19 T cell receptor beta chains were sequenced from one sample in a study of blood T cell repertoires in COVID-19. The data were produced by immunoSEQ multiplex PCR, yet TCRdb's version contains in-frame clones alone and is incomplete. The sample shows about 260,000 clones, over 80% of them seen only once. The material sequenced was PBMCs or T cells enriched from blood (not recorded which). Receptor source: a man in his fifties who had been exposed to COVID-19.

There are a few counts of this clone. The CDR3 protein is CASSPVQGTDTGELFF. The DNA for the CDR3 is TGTGCCAGCAGCCCCGTCCAGGGAACAGACACCGGGGAGCTGTTTTTT. This rearrangement joins TRBV9 to TRBJ2-2, with a possible D match to TRBD1 (5 bases). CDR1 SGDLS and CDR2 YYNGEE come from the germline V gene. Trimming shortened V by 4 bases and J by 3 bases, and 16 bases separated the two germline ends. The CDR3 loop spans 16 amino acids.

CDR3 sequence reads: CATSVGRRAGIGETQYF. DNA of the CDR3: TGTGCCACCAGTGTAGGTCGGAGGGCAGGGATTGGAGAGACCCAGTACTTC. The chain is built from TRBV24-1 and TRBJ2-5, with D possibly being TRBD2 (6 bases). The germline CDR1 and CDR2 sequences are KGHDR and SFDVKD. The CDR3 consists of 17 residues. V lost 5 bases, J lost 4 bases, and 22 bases lay in between.

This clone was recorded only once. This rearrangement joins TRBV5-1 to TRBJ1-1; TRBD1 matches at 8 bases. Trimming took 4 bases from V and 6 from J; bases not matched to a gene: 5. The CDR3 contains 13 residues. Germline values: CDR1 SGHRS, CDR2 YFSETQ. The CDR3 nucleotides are TGCGCCAGCAGCGGGACGGGACAGGCTGAAGCTTTCTTT. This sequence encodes CASSGTGQAEAFF.

The CDR3 loop is CASSSGQTYSNQPQHF. As DNA, the CDR3 is TGTGCCAGCAGCTCGGGACAGACCTATAGCAATCAGCCCCAGCATTTT. This sequence joins TRBV7-8 and TRBJ1-5, with 7 bases identical to TRBD1. V was clipped by 4 bases and J by 0 bases; unmatched bases: 6. The CDR3 contains 16 residues. The germline gives CDR1 SGHVS, CDR2 FQNEAQ.

In DNA form, the CDR3 reads TGTGCCAGCAGTTACTCAGGACATACGCTAGGAAGTGGCTACACCTTC. Residues: CASSYSGHTLGSGYTF. V and J are TRBV6-5 and TRBJ1-2; possibly TRBD1 for D (5 bases). V dropped 0 bases and J dropped 7 bases, with 18 bases sitting between them. Germline CDR1 is MNHEY and CDR2 is SVGAGI. The CDR3 totals 16 residues.

In DNA, the CDR3 is TGTGCCAGCGCGCGGACAGGGAGGAACTATGGCTACACCTTC. Residues: CASARTGRNYGYTF. V and J are TRBV7-3 and TRBJ1-2, with 8 bases aligning to TRBD1. Germline V CDR1 and CDR2: SGHTA, FQGTGA. This CDR3 region has 14 residues. V lost 8 bases, J lost 2 bases, and 7 bases stayed unmatched.

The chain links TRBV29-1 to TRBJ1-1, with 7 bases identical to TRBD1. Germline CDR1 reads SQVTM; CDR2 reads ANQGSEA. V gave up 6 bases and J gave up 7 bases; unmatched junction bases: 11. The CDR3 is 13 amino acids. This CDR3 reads CSVGGLTGIEAFF. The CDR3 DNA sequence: TGCAGCGTGGGGGGTTTGACAGGGATTGAAGCTTTCTTT. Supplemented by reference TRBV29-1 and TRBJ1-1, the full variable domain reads SAVISQKPSRDICQRGTSLTIQCQVDSQVTMMFWYRQQPGQSLTLIATANQGSEATYESGFVIDKFPISRPNLTFSTLTVSNMSPEDSSIYLCSVGGLTGIEAFFGQGTRLTVV.

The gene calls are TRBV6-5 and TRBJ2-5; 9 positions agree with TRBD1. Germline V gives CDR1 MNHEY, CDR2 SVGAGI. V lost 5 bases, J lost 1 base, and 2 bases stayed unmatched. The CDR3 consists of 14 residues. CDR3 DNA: TGTGCCAGCAGTCGGGACAGGGCCCAAGAGACCCAGTACTTC. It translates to CASSRDRAQETQYF.

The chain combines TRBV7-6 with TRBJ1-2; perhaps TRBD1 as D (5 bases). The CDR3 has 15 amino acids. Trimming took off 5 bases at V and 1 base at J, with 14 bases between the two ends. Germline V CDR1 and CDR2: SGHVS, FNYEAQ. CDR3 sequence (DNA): TGTGCCAGCAGCCCCTCTGGAGGGGATAACTATGGCTACACCTTC. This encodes CASSPSGGDNYGYTF.

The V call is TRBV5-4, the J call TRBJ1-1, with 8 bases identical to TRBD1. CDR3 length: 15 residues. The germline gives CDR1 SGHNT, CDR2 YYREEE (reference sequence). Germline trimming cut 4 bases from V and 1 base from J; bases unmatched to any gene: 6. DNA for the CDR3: TGTGCCAGCAGCGCTACGACAGGGGCGAACACTGAAGCTTTCTTT. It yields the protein CASSATTGANTEAFF.

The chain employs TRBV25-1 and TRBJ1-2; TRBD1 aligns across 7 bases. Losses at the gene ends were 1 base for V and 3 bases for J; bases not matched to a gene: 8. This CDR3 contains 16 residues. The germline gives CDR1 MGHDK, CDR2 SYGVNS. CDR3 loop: CASSELGAGGYYGYTF. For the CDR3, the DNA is TGTGCCAGCAGTGAATTGGGGGCAGGGGGGTACTATGGCTACACCTTC.

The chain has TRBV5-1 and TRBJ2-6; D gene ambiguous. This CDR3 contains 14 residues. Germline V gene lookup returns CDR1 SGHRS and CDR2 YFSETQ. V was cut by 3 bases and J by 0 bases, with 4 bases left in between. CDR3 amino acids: CASSSSSGANVLTF. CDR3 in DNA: TGCGCCAGCAGCTCCTCCTCTGGGGCCAACGTCCTGACTTTC. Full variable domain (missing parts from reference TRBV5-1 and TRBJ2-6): KAGVTQTPRYLIKTRGQQVTLSCSPISGHRSVSWYQQTPGQGLQFLFEYFSETQRNKGNFPGRFSGRQFSNSRSEMNVSTLELGDSALYLCASSSSSGANVLTFGAGSRLTVL.

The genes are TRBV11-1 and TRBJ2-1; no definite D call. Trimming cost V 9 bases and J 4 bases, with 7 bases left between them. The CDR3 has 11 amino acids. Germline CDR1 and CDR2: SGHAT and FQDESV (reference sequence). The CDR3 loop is CASSKYNEQFF. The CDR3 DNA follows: TGTGCCAGTTCTAAATACAATGAGCAGTTCTTC.

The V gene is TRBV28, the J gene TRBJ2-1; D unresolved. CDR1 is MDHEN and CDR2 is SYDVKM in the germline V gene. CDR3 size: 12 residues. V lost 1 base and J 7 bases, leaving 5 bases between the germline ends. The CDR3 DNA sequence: TGTGCCAGCAGTTTATATAGAAATGAGCAGTTCTTC. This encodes CASSLYRNEQFF.

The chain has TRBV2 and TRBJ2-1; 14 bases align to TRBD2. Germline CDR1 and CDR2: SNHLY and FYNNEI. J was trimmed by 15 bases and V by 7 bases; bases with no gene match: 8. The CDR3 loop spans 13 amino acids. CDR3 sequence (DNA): TGTGCCAGCACAGGACTAGCGGGGGGAGTTCTGTTCTTC. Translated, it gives CASTGLAGGVLFF.

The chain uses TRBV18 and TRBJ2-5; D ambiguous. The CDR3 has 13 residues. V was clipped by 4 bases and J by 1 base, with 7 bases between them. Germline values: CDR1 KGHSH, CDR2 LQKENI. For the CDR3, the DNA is TGTGCCAGCTCACAACGGTCCCAAGAGACCCAGTACTTC. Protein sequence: CASSQRSQETQYF.

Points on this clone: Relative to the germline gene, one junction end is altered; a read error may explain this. The CDR3 protein is CASSSSILAGGLNDF. The CDR3, as DNA: TGCGCCAGCAGCTCCTCGATCCTAGCGGGAGGTTTGAACGACTTC. The chain joins TRBV4-1 to TRBJ2-5, with 11 bases lining up with TRBD2. The CDR3 is 15 residues long. In germline, CDR1 is MGHRA, CDR2 YSYEKL.

The CDR3: CASSRDRAYGYTF. In DNA, the CDR3 is TGTGCCAGCAGTCGCGACAGGGCCTATGGCTACACCTTC. V usage is TRBV12-3 or TRBV12-4 and J usage is TRBJ1-2; 7 bases match TRBD1. V gave up 5 bases and J gave up 4 bases; unmatched junction bases: 4. This CDR3 spans 13 amino acids.

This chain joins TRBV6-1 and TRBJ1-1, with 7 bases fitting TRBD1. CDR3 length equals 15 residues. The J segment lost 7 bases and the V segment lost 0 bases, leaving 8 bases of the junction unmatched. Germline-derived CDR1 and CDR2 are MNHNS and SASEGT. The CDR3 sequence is CASSEAGDSGGEAFF. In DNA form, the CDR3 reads TGTGCCAGCAGTGAAGCTGGGGACAGCGGGGGTGAAGCTTTCTTT.